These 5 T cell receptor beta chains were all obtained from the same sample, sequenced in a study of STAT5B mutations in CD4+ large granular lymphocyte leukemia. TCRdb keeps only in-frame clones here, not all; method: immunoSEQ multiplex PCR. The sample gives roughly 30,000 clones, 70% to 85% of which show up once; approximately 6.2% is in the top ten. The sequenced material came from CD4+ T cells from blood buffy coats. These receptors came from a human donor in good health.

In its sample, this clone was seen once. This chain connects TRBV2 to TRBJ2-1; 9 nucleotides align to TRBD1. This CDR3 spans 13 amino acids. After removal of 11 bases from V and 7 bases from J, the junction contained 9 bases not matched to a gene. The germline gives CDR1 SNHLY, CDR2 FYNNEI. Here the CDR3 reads CAQLGQGRNEQFF. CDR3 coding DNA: TGTGCCCAGCTGGGACAGGGTAGGAATGAGCAGTTCTTC.

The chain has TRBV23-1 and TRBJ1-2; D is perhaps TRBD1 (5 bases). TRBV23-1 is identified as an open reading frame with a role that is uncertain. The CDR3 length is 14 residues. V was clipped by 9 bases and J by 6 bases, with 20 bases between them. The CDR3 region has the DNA TGCGCCAGGAGACCTCAGGGTAATCAAAATGGCTACACCTTC. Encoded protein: CARRPQGNQNGYTF.

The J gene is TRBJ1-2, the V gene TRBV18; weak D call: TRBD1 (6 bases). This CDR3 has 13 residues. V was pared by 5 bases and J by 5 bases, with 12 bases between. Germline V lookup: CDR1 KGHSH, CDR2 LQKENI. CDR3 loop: CASSAGQQYGYTF. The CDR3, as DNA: TGTGCCAGCTCAGCAGGACAGCAGTATGGCTACACCTTC. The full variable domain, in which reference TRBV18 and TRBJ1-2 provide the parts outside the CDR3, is NAGVMQNPRHLVRRRGQEARLRCSPMKGHSHVYWYRQLPEEGLKFMVYLQKENIIDESGMPKERFSAEFPKEGPSILRIQQVVRGDSAAYFCASSAGQQYGYTFGSGTRLTVV.

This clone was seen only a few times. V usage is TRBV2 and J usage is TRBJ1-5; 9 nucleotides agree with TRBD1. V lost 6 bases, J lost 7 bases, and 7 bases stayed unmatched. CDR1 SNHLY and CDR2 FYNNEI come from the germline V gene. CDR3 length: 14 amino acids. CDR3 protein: CASRDRGGGQPQHF. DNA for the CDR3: TGTGCCAGCAGGGACAGGGGAGGTGGACAGCCCCAGCATTTT.

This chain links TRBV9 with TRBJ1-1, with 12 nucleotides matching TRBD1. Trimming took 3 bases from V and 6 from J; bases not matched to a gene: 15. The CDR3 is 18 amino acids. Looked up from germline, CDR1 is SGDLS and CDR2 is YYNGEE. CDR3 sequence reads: CASSAGAGTGGGLAEAFF. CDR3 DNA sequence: TGTGCCAGCAGCGCGGGGGCCGGGACAGGGGGCGGGCTGGCTGAAGCTTTCTTT.